This section outlines one TCR beta chain sequence together with its context. The record originates from a study of blood T cell repertoires in COVID-19. Study as a whole: There were acute and convalescent COVID-19 samples, and they came from the United States, Italy and Spain. The analysed material was cDNA or gDNA that came from T cells, B-cell-depleted T cells, or PBMCs.

The CDR3 is 16 residues long. The ends lost 7 bases at V and 0 bases at J; junction bases unmatched: 11. Germline V gene lookup returns CDR1 SGHAT and CDR2 FQNNGV. As originally analysed: Reference gene primer amplification in the assay estimated nucleated cell counts. Only in-frame clones appear in the TCRdb table, and some are missing; sequencing was by immunoSEQ multiplex PCR. V and J calls and clone size are copied from that table; D and trimming were computed from the DNA. The table includes under 300,000 clones, roughly 88% detected once. The sequenced sample consisted of peripheral blood. The clonotype comes from a woman in her 30s with active or convalescent COVID-19. The chain recombines TRBV11-2 with TRBJ1-1, with 7 bases that match TRBD1. This CDR3 reads CASTNSRGNLNTEAFF. CDR3 nucleotides: TGTGCCAGCACGAACAGCAGGGGGAATCTGAACACTGAAGCTTTCTTT.